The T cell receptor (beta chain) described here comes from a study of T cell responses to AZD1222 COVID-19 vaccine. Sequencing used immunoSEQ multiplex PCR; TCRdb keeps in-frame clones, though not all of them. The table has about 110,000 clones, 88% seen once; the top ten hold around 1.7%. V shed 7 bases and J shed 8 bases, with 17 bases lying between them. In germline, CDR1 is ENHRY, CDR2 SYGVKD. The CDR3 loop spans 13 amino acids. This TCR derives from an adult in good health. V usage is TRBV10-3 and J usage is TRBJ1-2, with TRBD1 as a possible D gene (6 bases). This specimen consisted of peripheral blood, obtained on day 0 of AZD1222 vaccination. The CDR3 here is CAITRQVVGGYTF. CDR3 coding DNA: TGTGCCATCACCAGACAGGTAGTGGGGGGCTACACCTTC.